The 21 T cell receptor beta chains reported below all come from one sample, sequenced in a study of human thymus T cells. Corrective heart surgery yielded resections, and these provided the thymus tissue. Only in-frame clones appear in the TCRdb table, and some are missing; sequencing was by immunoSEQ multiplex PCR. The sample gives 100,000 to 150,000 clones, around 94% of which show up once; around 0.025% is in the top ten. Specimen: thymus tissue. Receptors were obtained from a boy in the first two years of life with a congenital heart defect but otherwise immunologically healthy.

The CDR3 nucleotides are TGTGCCAGCAGTGGGGTTTTACCGGGACTCCTACTAGCCAAAAACATTCAGTACTTC. It yields the protein CASSGVLPGLLLAKNIQYF. The chain has TRBV2 and TRBJ2-4; weak D call: TRBD2 (6 bases). Looked up from germline, CDR1 is SNHLY and CDR2 is FYNNEI. This CDR3 is built from 19 residues. V dropped 4 bases and J dropped 0 bases, with 22 bases sitting between them.

CDR3 sequence: CASSVEPGELFF. The CDR3 bases are TGTGCCAGCAGCGTAGAACCCGGGGAGCTGTTTTTT. The chain has TRBV9 and TRBJ2-2; no reliable D call. This CDR3 has 12 amino acids. Germline V gene lookup returns CDR1 SGDLS and CDR2 YYNGEE. Trimming pared 0 bases from V and 6 bases from J, leaving 3 bases between.

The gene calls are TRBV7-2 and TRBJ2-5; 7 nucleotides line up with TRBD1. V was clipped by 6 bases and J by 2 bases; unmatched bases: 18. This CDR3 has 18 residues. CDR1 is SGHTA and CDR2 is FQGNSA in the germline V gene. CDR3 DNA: TGTGCCAGCAGACTTCTATTATCTCCCACGGGACAGCAAGAGACCCAGTACTTC. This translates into CASRLLLSPTGQQETQYF.

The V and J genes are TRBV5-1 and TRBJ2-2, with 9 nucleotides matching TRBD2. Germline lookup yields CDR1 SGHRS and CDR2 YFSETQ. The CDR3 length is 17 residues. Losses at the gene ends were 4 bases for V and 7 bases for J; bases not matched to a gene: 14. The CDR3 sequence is CASSPRTPGLAYGELFF. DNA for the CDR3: TGCGCCAGCAGCCCACGCACTCCGGGACTAGCATACGGGGAGCTGTTTTTT.

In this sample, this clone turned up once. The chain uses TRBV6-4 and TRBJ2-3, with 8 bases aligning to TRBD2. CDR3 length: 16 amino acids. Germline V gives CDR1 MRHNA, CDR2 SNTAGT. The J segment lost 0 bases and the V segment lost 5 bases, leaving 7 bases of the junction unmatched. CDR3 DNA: TGTGCCAGCAGTCCCGGACTAGCTATAAGCACAGATACGCAGTATTTT. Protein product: CASSPGLAISTDTQYF.

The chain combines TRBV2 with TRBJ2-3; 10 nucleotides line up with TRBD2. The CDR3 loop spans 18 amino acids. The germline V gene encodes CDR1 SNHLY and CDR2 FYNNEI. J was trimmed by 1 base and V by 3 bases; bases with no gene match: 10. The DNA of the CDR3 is TGTGCCAGCAGTGAGGGTAGCGGGGGGTGCCAGCGCACAGATACGCAGTATTTT. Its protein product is CASSEGSGGCQRTDTQYF. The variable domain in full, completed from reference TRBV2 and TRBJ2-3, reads EPEVTQTPSHQVTQMGQEVILRCVPISNHLYFYWYRQILGQKVEFLVSFYNNEISEKSEIFDDQFSVERPDGSNFTLKIRSTKLEDSAMYFCASSEGSGGCQRTDTQYFGPGTRLTVL.

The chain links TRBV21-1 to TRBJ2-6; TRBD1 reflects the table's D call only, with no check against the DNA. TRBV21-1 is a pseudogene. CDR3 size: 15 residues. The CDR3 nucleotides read TGTGCCAGCAGCAAAGGGGCGAGAGGGGCCAACGTCCTGACTTTC. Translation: CASSKGARGANVLTF.

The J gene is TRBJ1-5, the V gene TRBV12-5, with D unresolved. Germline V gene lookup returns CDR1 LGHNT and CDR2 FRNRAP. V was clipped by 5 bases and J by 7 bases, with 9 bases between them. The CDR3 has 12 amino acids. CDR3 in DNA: TGTGCTAGTGGTCTGGGTACCCAGCCCCAGCATTTT. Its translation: CASGLGTQPQHF.

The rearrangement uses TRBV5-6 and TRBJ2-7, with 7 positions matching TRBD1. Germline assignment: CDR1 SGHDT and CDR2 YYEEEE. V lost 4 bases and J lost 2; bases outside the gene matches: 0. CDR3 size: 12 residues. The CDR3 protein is CASSRGPYEQYF. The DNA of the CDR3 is TGTGCCAGCAGCAGGGGGCCCTACGAGCAGTACTTC.

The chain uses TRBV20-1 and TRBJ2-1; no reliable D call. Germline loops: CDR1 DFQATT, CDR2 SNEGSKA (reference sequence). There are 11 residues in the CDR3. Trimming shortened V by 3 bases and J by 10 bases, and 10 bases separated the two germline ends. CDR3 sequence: CSARVADEQFF. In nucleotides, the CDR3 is TGCAGTGCTAGGGTCGCGGACGAGCAGTTCTTC.

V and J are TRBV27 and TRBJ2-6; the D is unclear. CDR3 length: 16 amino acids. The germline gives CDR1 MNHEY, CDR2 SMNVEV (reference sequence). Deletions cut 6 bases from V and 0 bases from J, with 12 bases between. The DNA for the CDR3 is TGTGCCAGCAGCCGTAGGGTTGTCTCTGGGGCCAACGTCCTGACTTTC. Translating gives CASSRRVVSGANVLTF.

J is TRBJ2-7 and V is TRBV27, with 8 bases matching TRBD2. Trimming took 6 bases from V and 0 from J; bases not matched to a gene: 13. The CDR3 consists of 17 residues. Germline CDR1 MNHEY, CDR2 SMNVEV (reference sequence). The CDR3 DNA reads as TGTGCCAGCAGCCCCCAGCGGGGGAACCTTTTCTCCTACGAGCAGTACTTC. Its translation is CASSPQRGNLFSYEQYF.

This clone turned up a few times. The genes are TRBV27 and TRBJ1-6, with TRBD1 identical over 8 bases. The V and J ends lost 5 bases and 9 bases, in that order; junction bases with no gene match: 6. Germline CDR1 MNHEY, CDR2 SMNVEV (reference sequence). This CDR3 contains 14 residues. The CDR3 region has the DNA TGTGCCAGCAGTGGACAGGGACTAAGTTCACCCCTCCACTTT. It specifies CASSGQGLSSPLHF.

The DNA of the CDR3 is TGCAGTGCTAGAGGCGGAAACATTCAGTACTTC. This gives the protein CSARGGNIQYF. The chain has TRBV20-1 and TRBJ2-4; no reliable D call. Trimming took 1 base from V and 6 from J, leaving 4 bases between them. CDR1 DFQATT and CDR2 SNEGSKA come from the germline V gene (reference sequence). The CDR3 contains 11 residues.

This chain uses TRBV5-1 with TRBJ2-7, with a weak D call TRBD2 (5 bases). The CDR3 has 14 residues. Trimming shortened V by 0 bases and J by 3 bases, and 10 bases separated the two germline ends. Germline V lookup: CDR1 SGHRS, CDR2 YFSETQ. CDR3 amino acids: CASSLDFGNYEQYF. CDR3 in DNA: TGCGCCAGCAGCTTGGATTTCGGGAACTACGAGCAGTACTTC.

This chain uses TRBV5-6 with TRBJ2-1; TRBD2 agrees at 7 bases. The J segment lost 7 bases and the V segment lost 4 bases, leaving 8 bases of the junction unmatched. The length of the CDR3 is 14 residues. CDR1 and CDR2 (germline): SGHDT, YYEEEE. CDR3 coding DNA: TGTGCCAGCAGCGCCCACGGGGGGTGGAATGAGCAGTTCTTC. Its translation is CASSAHGGWNEQFF.

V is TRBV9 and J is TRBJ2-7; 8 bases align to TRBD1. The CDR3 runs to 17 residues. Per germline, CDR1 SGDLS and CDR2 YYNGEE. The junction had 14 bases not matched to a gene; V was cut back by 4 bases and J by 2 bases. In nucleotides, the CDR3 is TGTGCCAGCAGCCCAGGGACAGGACAATTATTCACCTACGAGCAGTACTTC. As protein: CASSPGTGQLFTYEQYF.

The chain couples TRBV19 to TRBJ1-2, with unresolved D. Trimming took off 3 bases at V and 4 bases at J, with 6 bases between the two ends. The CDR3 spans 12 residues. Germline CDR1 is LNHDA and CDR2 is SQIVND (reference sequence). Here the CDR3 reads CASSIDAYGYTF. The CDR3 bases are TGTGCCAGTAGTATTGATGCCTATGGCTACACCTTC. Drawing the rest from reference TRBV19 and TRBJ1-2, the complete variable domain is DGGITQSPKYLFRKEGQNVTLSCEQNLNHDAMYWYRQDPGQGLRLIYYSQIVNDFQKGDIAEGYSVSREKKESFPLTVTSAQKNPTAFYLCASSIDAYGYTFGSGTRLTVV.

The CDR3 region is CASSPDPYEQYF. The CDR3 nucleotides are TGTGCCAGCAGCCCAGACCCTTACGAGCAGTACTTC. The chain couples TRBV27 to TRBJ2-7, with D uncertain. The ends were cut back, 6 bases at V and 4 bases at J, with 10 bases in the middle. Germline V CDR1 and CDR2: MNHEY, SMNVEV (reference sequence). This CDR3 is 12 amino acids long.

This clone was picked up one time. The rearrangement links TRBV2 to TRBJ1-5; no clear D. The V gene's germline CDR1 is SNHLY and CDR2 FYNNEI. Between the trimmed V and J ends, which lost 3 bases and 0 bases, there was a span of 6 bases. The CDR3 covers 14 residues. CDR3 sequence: CASSDENSNQPQHF. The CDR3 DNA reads TGTGCCAGCAGTGATGAGAATAGCAATCAGCCCCAGCATTTT.

The CDR3 is CAANSSGNTIYF. CDR3 DNA: TGTGCCGCCAACAGTTCTGGAAACACCATATATTTT. This chain connects TRBV28 to TRBJ1-3; D gene ambiguous. This CDR3 spans 12 amino acids. Trimming removed 11 bases at V and 1 base at J, with 9 bases between. The germline V gene encodes CDR1 MDHEN and CDR2 SYDVKM.